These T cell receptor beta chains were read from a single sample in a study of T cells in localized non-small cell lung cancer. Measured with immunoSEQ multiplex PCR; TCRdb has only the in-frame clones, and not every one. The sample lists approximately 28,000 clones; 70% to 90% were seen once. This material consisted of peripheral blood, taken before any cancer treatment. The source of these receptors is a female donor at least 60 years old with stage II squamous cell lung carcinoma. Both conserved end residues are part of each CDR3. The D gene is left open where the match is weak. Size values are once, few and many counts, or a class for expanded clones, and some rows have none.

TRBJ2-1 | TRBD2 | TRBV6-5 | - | CASSRGGRSYNEQFF | TGTGCCAGCAGTAGGGGCGGGAGGAGTTACAATGAGCAGTTCTTC
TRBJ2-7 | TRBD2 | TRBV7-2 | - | CASSFPAGGQNEQYF | TGTGCCAGCAGCTTCCCAGCGGGGGGGCAAAACGAGCAGTACTTC
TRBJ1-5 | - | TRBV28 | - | CASAGGEQPQHF | TGTGCCAGTGCGGGGGGGGAACAGCCCCAGCATTTT
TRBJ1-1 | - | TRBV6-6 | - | CAGSRGRNTEAFF | TGTGCCGGAAGCAGGGGAAGGAATACTGAAGCTTTCTTT
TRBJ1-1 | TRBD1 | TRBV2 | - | CASSGTGGAVTEAFF | TGTGCCAGCTCAGGGACAGGGGGCGCGGTCACTGAAGCTTTCTTT
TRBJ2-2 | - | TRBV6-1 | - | CASSETGTGELFF | TGTGCCAGCAGTGAAACAGGGACCGGGGAGCTGTTTTTT
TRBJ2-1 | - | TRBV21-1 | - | CASPWAEGMKGEQFF | TGTGCCAGCCCTTGGGCCGAGGGGATGAAGGGTGAGCAGTTCTTC
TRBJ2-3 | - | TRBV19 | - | CASKLRDPDTQYF | TGTGCCAGTAAATTACGGGACCCAGATACGCAGTATTTT
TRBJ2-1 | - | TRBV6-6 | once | CASRWATTGDEQFF | TGTGCCAGCAGATGGGCTACAACGGGCGATGAGCAGTTCTTC
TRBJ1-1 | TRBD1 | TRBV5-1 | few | CASSGQGNTEAFF | TGCGCCAGCAGTGGACAGGGCAACACTGAAGCTTTCTTT
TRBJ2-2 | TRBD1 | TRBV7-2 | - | CASSRTGGRGELFF | TGTGCCAGCAGTCGGACAGGGGGAAGAGGGGAGCTGTTTTTT
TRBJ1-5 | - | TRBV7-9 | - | CASSAGLDGQPQHF | TGTGCCAGCAGCGCGGGGTTGGATGGTCAGCCCCAGCATTTT
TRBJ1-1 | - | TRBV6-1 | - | CASSEEGLMNTEAFF | TGTGCCAGCAGTGAAGAGGGGCTGATGAACACTGAAGCTTTCTTT
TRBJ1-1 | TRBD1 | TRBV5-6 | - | CASSPVQGTEAFF | TGTGCCAGCAGCCCTGTACAGGGGACTGAAGCTTTCTTT
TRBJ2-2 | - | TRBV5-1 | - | CASSLPTASNTGELFF | TGCGCCAGCAGCTTGCCCACAGCCTCGAACACCGGGGAGCTGTTTTTT